Sequencing of this TCR beta chain was carried out in a study of cytomegalovirus exposure and HLA in healthy donors. Study-wide results and limits: Confirmation was obtained in vitro that three CMV-associated chains are specific for CMV antigens. In all likelihood, a cluster of highly shared sequence variants was a sequencing artifact.

Regarding this clone: Its target is not known.

Both 60 Vbeta primers and 13 Jbeta primers went into the PCR. Generated by immunoSEQ multiplex PCR, the TCRdb table keeps only in-frame clones and is missing some. Of 150,000 to 200,000 clones in the sample, roughly 80% were seen once. This TCR came from a female donor in good health and CMV-seronegative. The sequenced sample consisted of PBMCs.

The CDR3 is CASSPGTSAQYF. In nucleotides, the CDR3 is TGTGCCAGCAGCCCCGGGACTAGCGCGCAGTATTTT. The chain combines TRBV7-9 with TRBJ2-3; 10 positions match TRBD2. This CDR3 is 12 amino acids long. J gave up 10 bases and V 5 bases, and 3 bases lay outside the gene matches. Per germline, CDR1 SEHNR and CDR2 FQNEAQ (reference sequence).